In its sample, the clone carrying this T cell receptor beta chain was seen many times. Antigen unknown. The ends lost 5 bases at V and 5 bases at J; junction bases unmatched: 5. This CDR3 has 13 amino acids. This specimen belongs to a study of response to subunit inactivated influenza vaccine. Study-wide points: Researchers suggested that each seasonal influenza vaccination recruits few new T cells.

TCRdb processed the RT-PCR reads anew with MiXCR; each CDR3 protein has one entry. This table holds about 520,000 distinct CDR3 sequences, less than 30% found once. The receptor was isolated from a man aged 45-60 years who received an inactivated influenza vaccine. The chain joins TRBV12-3 or TRBV12-4 to TRBJ1-1, with TRBD1 identical over 7 bases. The sequencing here drew on CD4+ T cells sorted from PBMCs, taken around 5 days after vaccination. Here the CDR3 reads CASSRQGRTEAFF. The CDR3 nucleotides read TGTGCCAGCAGTCGACAGGGTAGGACTGAAGCTTTCTTT.